This T cell receptor beta chain was identified during a study of somatic mutations in cytotoxic T cells in rheumatoid arthritis. With regard to this clone: The antigen is unknown.

Some clones are missing from TCRdb's copy, which holds only in-frame ones; the method was immunoSEQ multiplex PCR. The sample records more than 25,000 clones, 82% being singletons. Findings and caveats of the study: Increasing age coincided with elevated CD8+ clonality among rheumatoid arthritis patients, though not among healthy controls.

The CDR3 extends over 12 amino acids. Trimming pared 3 bases from V and 5 bases from J, leaving 6 bases between. CDR1 is SGHNT and CDR2 is YYREEE in the germline V gene (reference sequence). Sequencing input: CD8+ T cells sorted from blood. The rearrangement links TRBV5-4 to TRBJ2-1; D gene ambiguous. The source is a middle-aged man in good health. The CDR3 nucleotides read TGTGCCAGCAGCTGGGGAAACAATGAGCAGTTCTTC. Translating it yields CASSWGNNEQFF.